Listed below are T cell receptor beta chains from one sample, sequenced in a study of blood T cell repertoires in COVID-19. This table comes from immunoSEQ multiplex PCR, and its TCRdb copy is limited to in-frame clones, with some not included. This table holds roughly 240,000 clones, 80% to 90% found once. Sample: PBMCs or T cells enriched from blood (not recorded which). These receptors were collected from a woman in her 40s who had been exposed to COVID-19. Both conserved end residues are part of each CDR3. Fields, in order: D gene, clone size, V gene, J gene, CDR3 protein, CDR3 DNA. D genes are given only for firm matches. The listing skips clone size in some rows; elsewhere it reads once, few, many or a size class.

D gene: TRBD1
clone size: -
V gene: TRBV27
J gene: TRBJ1-1
CDR3 protein: CASSHGTGYEAFF
CDR3 DNA: TGTGCCAGCAGTCACGGGACAGGGTATGAAGCTTTCTTT

D gene: -
clone size: few
V gene: TRBV9
J gene: TRBJ2-1
CDR3 protein: CASSPPSSYNEQFF
CDR3 DNA: TGTGCCAGCAGCCCCCCCAGCTCCTACAATGAGCAGTTCTTC

D gene: -
clone size: many
V gene: TRBV5-1
J gene: TRBJ2-1
CDR3 protein: CASSLAGDPYNEQFF
CDR3 DNA: TGCGCCAGCAGCTTGGCAGGGGACCCCTACAATGAGCAGTTCTTC

D gene: TRBD1
clone size: -
V gene: TRBV30
J gene: TRBJ1-1
CDR3 protein: CAWSDRARNTEAFF
CDR3 DNA: TGTGCCTGGTCGGACAGGGCTAGGAACACTGAAGCTTTCTTT

D gene: TRBD1
clone size: -
V gene: TRBV11-3
J gene: TRBJ2-3
CDR3 protein: CASSLGTGGTDTQYF
CDR3 DNA: TGTGCCAGCAGCTTGGGGACAGGTGGCACAGATACGCAGTATTTT

D gene: TRBD1
clone size: -
V gene: TRBV24-1
J gene: TRBJ1-4
CDR3 protein: CATSDPGQGAEKLFF
CDR3 DNA: TGTGCCACCAGTGACCCGGGACAGGGGGCTGAAAAACTGTTTTTT

D gene: -
clone size: -
V gene: TRBV6-5
J gene: TRBJ1-6
CDR3 protein: CASSRDYIDSLHF
CDR3 DNA: TGTGCCAGCAGCAGAGACTACATCGATTCCCTCCACTTT

D gene: -
clone size: few
V gene: TRBV7-9
J gene: TRBJ1-1
CDR3 protein: CASSLLDSLNTEAFF
CDR3 DNA: TGTGCCAGCAGCTTACTGGACAGCCTAAACACTGAAGCTTTCTTT

D gene: -
clone size: once
V gene: TRBV4-1
J gene: TRBJ1-1
CDR3 protein: CASSQPTGMNTEAFF
CDR3 DNA: TGCGCCAGCAGCCAACCGACAGGAATGAACACTGAAGCTTTCTTT

D gene: -
clone size: -
V gene: TRBV24-1
J gene: TRBJ1-1
CDR3 protein: CATRIHPVQGNTEAFF
CDR3 DNA: TGTGCCACCAGGATCCACCCGGTACAGGGGAACACTGAAGCTTTCTTT

D gene: TRBD2
clone size: few
V gene: TRBV6-5
J gene: TRBJ2-7
CDR3 protein: CASSYSGVAGEQYF
CDR3 DNA: TGTGCCAGCAGTTACTCTGGGGTAGCGGGCGAGCAGTACTTC

D gene: -
clone size: -
V gene: TRBV3-1/TRBV3-2
J gene: TRBJ1-1
CDR3 protein: CASSQFGSTEAFF
CDR3 DNA: TGTGCCAGCAGCCAATTTGGGAGCACTGAAGCTTTCTTT

D gene: TRBD1
clone size: few
V gene: TRBV2
J gene: TRBJ1-2
CDR3 protein: CASSVRGGAGGYTF
CDR3 DNA: TGTGCCAGCAGTGTAAGAGGGGGCGCCGGTGGCTACACCTTC

D gene: TRBD2
clone size: -
V gene: TRBV9
J gene: TRBJ2-3
CDR3 protein: CASSAPPTGGSDTQYF
CDR3 DNA: TGTGCCAGCAGCGCCCCCCCGACGGGGGGGTCAGATACGCAGTATTTT

D gene: -
clone size: -
V gene: TRBV7-9
J gene: TRBJ1-5
CDR3 protein: CASSSRQARGNQPQHF
CDR3 DNA: TGTGCCAGCAGCTCCCGACAGGCGAGGGGCAATCAGCCCCAGCATTTT

D gene: TRBD1
clone size: -
V gene: TRBV10-3
J gene: TRBJ1-4
CDR3 protein: CAISEGDRGVNEKLFF
CDR3 DNA: TGTGCCATCAGTGAGGGAGACAGGGGAGTTAATGAAAAACTGTTTTTT

D gene: -
clone size: -
V gene: TRBV6-6
J gene: TRBJ2-7
CDR3 protein: CASRSETYEQYF
CDR3 DNA: TGTGCCAGCAGGAGCGAGACCTACGAGCAGTACTTC

D gene: -
clone size: -
V gene: TRBV6-5
J gene: TRBJ1-1
CDR3 protein: CASNSGSGGPEAFF
CDR3 DNA: TGTGCCAGCAACAGCGGTTCAGGCGGGCCTGAAGCTTTCTTT

D gene: TRBD2
clone size: -
V gene: TRBV11-2
J gene: TRBJ2-2
CDR3 protein: CASSSPGLAGGVHTGELFF
CDR3 DNA: TGTGCCAGCAGCTCGCCGGGACTAGCGGGGGGCGTACACACCGGGGAGCTGTTTTTT

D gene: TRBD1
clone size: few
V gene: TRBV2
J gene: TRBJ1-4
CDR3 protein: CASSRTGATNEKLFF
CDR3 DNA: TGTGCCAGCAGTAGGACAGGGGCAACTAATGAAAAACTGTTTTTT

D gene: TRBD1
clone size: -
V gene: TRBV19
J gene: TRBJ1-1
CDR3 protein: CASSADRGTEAFF
CDR3 DNA: TGTGCCAGTAGTGCCGACAGGGGCACTGAAGCTTTCTTT

D gene: -
clone size: -
V gene: TRBV6-5
J gene: TRBJ1-2
CDR3 protein: CASSYVDSSEGYTF
CDR3 DNA: TGTGCCAGCAGTTACGTGGACTCTTCGGAAGGCTACACCTTC

D gene: -
clone size: once
V gene: TRBV7-9
J gene: TRBJ1-1
CDR3 protein: CASSYATGQGTEAFF
CDR3 DNA: TGTGCCAGCAGCTATGCGACGGGCCAGGGGACTGAAGCTTTCTTT

D gene: -
clone size: -
V gene: TRBV21-1
J gene: TRBJ1-1
CDR3 protein: CASKKGQGAIGAFF
CDR3 DNA: TGTGCCAGCAAGAAGGGGCAGGGGGCGATAGGAGCTTTCTTT

D gene: -
clone size: -
V gene: TRBV12-3/TRBV12-4
J gene: TRBJ1-2
CDR3 protein: CASSLAGSVYTF
CDR3 DNA: TGTGCCAGCAGTTTGGCAGGGTCGGTCTACACCTTC

D gene: TRBD1
clone size: -
V gene: TRBV6-5
J gene: TRBJ2-7
CDR3 protein: CASSRGQAYEQYF
CDR3 DNA: TGTGCCAGCAGCCGGGGACAGGCCTACGAGCAGTACTTC

D gene: TRBD1
clone size: -
V gene: TRBV7-2
J gene: TRBJ1-5
CDR3 protein: CASSEDRDQPQHF
CDR3 DNA: TGTGCCAGCAGCGAAGACAGGGATCAGCCCCAGCATTTT

D gene: -
clone size: once
V gene: TRBV4-1
J gene: TRBJ1-1
CDR3 protein: CASSQDPGGSTTKNTEAFF
CDR3 DNA: TGCGCCAGCAGCCAAGATCCCGGCGGAAGCACCACGAAGAACACTGAAGCTTTCTTT

D gene: -
clone size: -
V gene: TRBV4-2
J gene: TRBJ1-1
CDR3 protein: CASSQEGLITEAFF
CDR3 DNA: TGTGCCAGCAGCCAAGAGGGCCTGATCACTGAAGCTTTCTTT

D gene: TRBD1
clone size: -
V gene: TRBV18
J gene: TRBJ1-4
CDR3 protein: CASSPLQGAGEKLFF
CDR3 DNA: TGTGCCAGCTCACCTCTACAGGGGGCAGGGGAAAAACTGTTTTTT

D gene: TRBD1
clone size: once
V gene: TRBV6-6
J gene: TRBJ1-2
CDR3 protein: CASTKTGTENGYTF
CDR3 DNA: TGTGCCAGCACCAAAACCGGGACAGAGAATGGCTACACCTTC

D gene: TRBD1
clone size: -
V gene: TRBV4-3
J gene: TRBJ1-2
CDR3 protein: CASSLLNRGQYYGYTF
CDR3 DNA: TGCGCCAGCAGCCTACTAAACAGGGGACAGTACTATGGCTACACCTTC

D gene: -
clone size: -
V gene: TRBV11-2
J gene: TRBJ2-5
CDR3 protein: CASSLGLTRRRETQYF
CDR3 DNA: TGTGCCAGCAGCTTAGGTTTAACTAGACGTCGAGAGACCCAGTACTTC

D gene: -
clone size: -
V gene: TRBV7-2
J gene: TRBJ1-3
CDR3 protein: CASSLGAERGNTIYF
CDR3 DNA: TGTGCCAGCAGCCTGGGCGCTGAAAGAGGGAACACCATATATTTT

D gene: TRBD1
clone size: -
V gene: TRBV3-1/TRBV3-2
J gene: TRBJ1-6
CDR3 protein: CASSDRGMGSPLHF
CDR3 DNA: TGTGCCAGCAGCGACAGGGGAATGGGTTCACCCCTCCACTTT

D gene: TRBD1
clone size: -
V gene: TRBV27
J gene: TRBJ1-2
CDR3 protein: CASSLGGSRGGYTF
CDR3 DNA: TGTGCCAGCAGCTTAGGGGGCTCCCGAGGGGGCTACACCTTC

D gene: -
clone size: -
V gene: TRBV18
J gene: TRBJ1-5
CDR3 protein: CASSPEENSNQPQHF
CDR3 DNA: TGTGCCAGCTCACCAGAGGAAAATAGCAATCAGCCCCAGCATTTT

D gene: TRBD1
clone size: -
V gene: TRBV7-6
J gene: TRBJ1-4
CDR3 protein: CASSFSPGGEKLFF
CDR3 DNA: TGTGCCAGCAGCTTCAGCCCAGGGGGTGAAAAACTGTTTTTT

D gene: -
clone size: -
V gene: TRBV2
J gene: TRBJ1-1
CDR3 protein: CASRRTGNTEAFF
CDR3 DNA: TGTGCCAGCAGACGCACAGGAAACACTGAAGCTTTCTTT

D gene: -
clone size: -
V gene: TRBV19
J gene: TRBJ2-2
CDR3 protein: CASSTQGYGELFF
CDR3 DNA: TGTGCCAGTAGTACGCAGGGGTACGGGGAGCTGTTTTTT

D gene: TRBD2
clone size: once
V gene: TRBV13
J gene: TRBJ2-1
CDR3 protein: CASGPQGLASYNEQFF
CDR3 DNA: TGTGCCAGCGGCCCTCAGGGACTAGCATCCTACAATGAGCAGTTCTTC

D gene: TRBD1
clone size: -
V gene: TRBV6-1
J gene: TRBJ2-1
CDR3 protein: CASSVMTGQVFNEQFF
CDR3 DNA: TGTGCCAGCAGTGTGATGACAGGGCAGGTTTTCAATGAGCAGTTCTTC

D gene: TRBD1
clone size: -
V gene: TRBV6-5
J gene: TRBJ1-2
CDR3 protein: CASSPTGGINYGYTF
CDR3 DNA: TGTGCCAGCAGTCCTACAGGGGGTATAAACTATGGCTACACCTTC

D gene: -
clone size: -
V gene: TRBV7-3
J gene: TRBJ2-2
CDR3 protein: CASSPVSNTGELFF
CDR3 DNA: TGTGCCAGCAGCCCAGTATCGAACACCGGGGAGCTGTTTTTT

D gene: TRBD1
clone size: -
V gene: TRBV5-4
J gene: TRBJ1-2
CDR3 protein: CASRPGQPNYGYTF
CDR3 DNA: TGTGCCAGCAGACCGGGACAGCCGAACTATGGCTACACCTTC

D gene: TRBD1
clone size: -
V gene: TRBV9
J gene: TRBJ1-6
CDR3 protein: CASSNRGVHNSPLHF
CDR3 DNA: TGTGCCAGCAGCAACAGGGGGGTCCATAATTCACCCCTCCACTTT

D gene: TRBD1
clone size: -
V gene: TRBV19
J gene: TRBJ1-3
CDR3 protein: CASSTGQGAGNTIYF
CDR3 DNA: TGTGCCAGTAGTACTGGACAGGGAGCTGGAAACACCATATATTTT

D gene: -
clone size: once
V gene: TRBV19
J gene: TRBJ1-6
CDR3 protein: CASSMGRGNSPLHF
CDR3 DNA: TGTGCCAGTAGTATGGGCAGGGGTAATTCACCCCTCCACTTT

D gene: TRBD2
clone size: few
V gene: TRBV29-1
J gene: TRBJ2-1
CDR3 protein: CSALPTGTKVFHEQFF
CDR3 DNA: TGCAGCGCTCTCCCCACCGGGACTAAAGTGTTCCATGAGCAGTTCTTC

D gene: -
clone size: once
V gene: TRBV12-3/TRBV12-4
J gene: TRBJ2-7
CDR3 protein: CASAGDYEQYF
CDR3 DNA: TGTGCCAGCGCAGGGGACTACGAGCAGTACTTC

D gene: -
clone size: -
V gene: TRBV5-1
J gene: TRBJ2-1
CDR3 protein: CASSPDISSYNEQFF
CDR3 DNA: TGCGCCAGCAGCCCCGACATAAGCTCCTACAATGAGCAGTTCTTC

D gene: TRBD2
clone size: -
V gene: TRBV3-1/TRBV3-2
J gene: TRBJ2-7
CDR3 protein: CASSRSGTSGGEQYF
CDR3 DNA: TGTGCCAGCAGCCGTTCCGGGACTAGCGGGGGCGAGCAGTACTTC

D gene: -
clone size: -
V gene: TRBV3-1/TRBV3-2
J gene: TRBJ2-5
CDR3 protein: CASSQDLQETQYF
CDR3 DNA: TGTGCCAGCAGCCAAGACCTCCAAGAGACCCAGTACTTC

D gene: TRBD1
clone size: -
V gene: TRBV2
J gene: TRBJ1-2
CDR3 protein: CASIRTGNYGYTF
CDR3 DNA: TGTGCCAGCATCAGGACAGGGAACTATGGCTACACCTTC

D gene: -
clone size: -
V gene: TRBV11-1
J gene: TRBJ1-2
CDR3 protein: CASSSPGTTPAF
CDR3 DNA: TGTGCCAGCAGTTCCCCTGGGACAACGCCGGCCTTC